This T cell receptor (beta chain) was found in a study of Ad26.COV2.S vaccination and SARS-CoV-2 variants. In the study overall: Recipients of Ad26.COV2.S got it intramuscularly, once or twice 56 days apart.

The study's findings and limits: Vaccinees displayed broader spike-specific TCR repertoires than placebo recipients. For non-spike TCRs, breadth in vaccine recipients resembled that in placebo recipients.

The repertoire was sequenced with immunoSEQ multiplex PCR; TCRdb's copy has only in-frame clones and lacks some. Here the sample spans 440,000 or so clones, about nine tenths being singletons. The treatment is: around 19 received Ad26.COV2.S at low or high dose, single or two shots; several received placebo; per-sample allocation not given. After the first vaccine or placebo injection, samples were drawn on day 63. An Ad26 vector that expressed Wuhan-strain SARS-CoV-2 spike constituted the vaccine. On this clone: Its matching antigen is unknown.

The sequence was collected from a person aged 18-65 years who received the Ad26.COV2.S COVID-19 vaccine or a placebo. The input for sequencing was peripheral blood, taken in a trial of Ad26.COV2.S vaccine versus placebo.

The CDR3: CATGRWGNTEAFF. DNA of the CDR3: TGTGCCACAGGCCGGTGGGGGAACACTGAAGCTTTCTTT. This rearrangement joins TRBV25-1 to TRBJ1-1; D remains unclear. CDR3 size: 13 residues. The V gene's germline CDR1 is MGHDK and CDR2 SYGVNS. V was clipped by 10 bases and J by 1 base, with 13 bases between them.